Here is one T cell receptor (beta chain) with its context. Its specificity is not known. The CDR3 is made up of 15 amino acids. Germline V gene sequence: CDR1 SGHRS, CDR2 YFSETQ. The V and J ends lost 3 bases and 6 bases respectively, with 18 bases between them. Alpha and beta constant-region primers primed reverse transcription of approximately 0.55 ug RNA. Using multiplexing indices, alpha and beta chain libraries were generated apart by chain-specific third strand synthesis. A short first PCR added P5 and P7 adapter elements and a second index. Via MiXCR, TCRdb re-called the 5' RACE reads, giving one row per CDR3 protein. The sample has 15,000 to 20,000 distinct CDR3 sequences, roughly 8.9% seen once. The source of the sample is a study of HIV-infected patients and healthy controls. All unsorted peripheral T cells were captured because whole blood was used without fractionation. Study-wide results and limits: HIV-infected patients shared fewer CDR3 sequences between individuals than healthy controls. HIV-associated CDR3 frequencies dropped significantly during therapy; CMV-associated ones, mostly rising, changed nonsignificantly.

This TCR was sampled from an adult in good health. The chain joins TRBV5-1 to TRBJ1-1; D may be TRBD1 (6 bases). The sequenced sample was blood. CDR3 protein: CASSYHTGRGPEAFF. The CDR3 DNA reads as TGCGCCAGCAGCTATCATACAGGGCGAGGGCCTGAAGCTTTCTTT.